A single sample is the source of the 30 T cell receptor beta chains below, sequenced in a study of shared T cell receptors in the human thymus. Generated by immunoSEQ multiplex PCR, the TCRdb table keeps only in-frame clones and is missing some. The sample consists of 500,000 to 550,000 clones, around three quarters of them appearing once. Another study also made use of these data, one on human thymus T cells.

Material for sequencing was thymocytes. The receptors derive from a boy in the first two years of life with a congenital heart defect.

The chain uses TRBV5-6 and TRBJ2-1, with TRBD2 as a possible D gene (6 bases). Germline values: CDR1 SGHDT, CDR2 YYEEEE. With 6 bases removed from V and 6 bases from J, the gap between germline ends came to 22 bases. The CDR3 loop spans 16 amino acids. The CDR3 bases are TGTGCCAGCACCCCCCGTACGGGAGTGCCTTTCAATGAGCAGTTCTTC. This translates into CASTPRTGVPFNEQFF.

The chain has TRBV30 and TRBJ2-5; 7 bases align to TRBD2. Germline V gene data show CDR1 as GTSNPN and CDR2 as SVGIG (reference sequence). J lost 5 bases, V lost 0 bases, and 18 bases had no gene match. The CDR3 covers 18 residues. The CDR3 spells CAWSVSAPAGRPPETQYF. The CDR3 DNA reads as TGTGCCTGGAGTGTAAGCGCCCCGGCCGGGAGGCCGCCCGAGACCCAGTACTTC.

This chain links TRBV28 with TRBJ2-2, with D possibly matching TRBD1 (5 bases). The germline V gene encodes CDR1 MDHEN and CDR2 SYDVKM. Trimming took off 3 bases at V and 0 bases at J, with 11 bases between the two ends. This CDR3 is built from 16 residues. CDR3 nucleotides: TGTGCCAGCAGTTTGTCCGAGACAGCGAACACCGGGGAGCTGTTTTTT. Translated: CASSLSETANTGELFF.

The rearrangement joins TRBV7-8 to TRBJ2-7; possible D gene TRBD1, 5 bases. Trimming removed 5 bases at V and 7 bases at J, with 18 bases between. Germline V gene lookup returns CDR1 SGHVS and CDR2 FQNEAQ. This CDR3 spans 14 amino acids. The CDR3 protein is CASSPRRRAVEQYF. As DNA, the CDR3 is TGTGCCAGCAGCCCTCGCCGCAGGGCGGTTGAGCAGTACTTC.

V and J are TRBV11-2 and TRBJ2-7; D might be TRBD2 (5 bases). V was pared by 5 bases and J by 4 bases, with 18 bases between. Germline CDR1 is SGHAT and CDR2 is FQNNGV. The CDR3 loop spans 15 amino acids. The CDR3 protein is CASSRERQNSYEQYF. As DNA, the CDR3 is TGTGCCAGCAGCAGGGAGAGGCAGAATTCTTACGAGCAGTACTTC. The entire variable domain, with the rest obtained from reference TRBV11-2 and TRBJ2-7, is as follows: EAGVAQSPRYKIIEKRQSVAFWCNPISGHATLYWYQQILGQGPKLLIQFQNNGVVDDSQLPKDRFSAERLKGVDSTLKIQPAKLEDSAVYLCASSRERQNSYEQYFGPGTRLTVT.

The genes are TRBV6-5 and TRBJ2-1; D is unclear. The V gene lost 5 bases and the J gene lost 3 bases, with 14 bases spanning the gap. This CDR3 comprises 15 residues. Germline loops: CDR1 MNHEY, CDR2 SVGAGI. The CDR3 sequence is CASSPDSYLYNEQFF. CDR3 nucleotide sequence: TGTGCCAGCAGTCCCGACTCCTACCTCTACAATGAGCAGTTCTTC.

This chain joins TRBV11-3 and TRBJ2-1; perhaps TRBD2 as D (6 bases). The V gene lost 1 base and the J gene lost 0 bases, with 16 bases spanning the gap. Per germline, CDR1 SGHNT and CDR2 YENEEA. This CDR3 has 18 residues. CDR3 nucleotide sequence: TGTGCCAGCAGCTTAGGGCTAGCGCGAGGGCGCTCCTACAATGAGCAGTTCTTC. Translation: CASSLGLARGRSYNEQFF.

This clone was seen more than once but under ten times. The V gene is TRBV7-9, the J gene TRBJ1-2; 7 bases fit TRBD1. The CDR3 sequence is 15 residues long. Trimming at V came to 5 bases and at J to 4 bases, leaving 10 bases not matched to a gene. The germline CDR1 and CDR2 sequences are SEHNR and FQNEAQ (reference sequence). CDR3 DNA: TGTGCCAGCAGCCCATTCACCGGGACAGCCTATGGCTACACCTTC. This sequence encodes CASSPFTGTAYGYTF.

This chain connects TRBV7-4 to TRBJ1-2, with a possible D match to TRBD1 (5 bases). The V end was cut by 8 bases, the J end by 2 bases, with 12 bases between. The CDR3 runs 13 residues. Germline V lookup: CDR1 SGHVT, CDR2 SQSDAQ. The CDR3 DNA follows: TGTGCCAGCTCGGGGGAGGTCAACTATGGCTACACCTTC. Translation: CASSGEVNYGYTF.

The V and J genes are TRBV20-1 and TRBJ1-2; the D gene is possibly TRBD1 (5 bases). Germline V lookup: CDR1 DFQATT, CDR2 SNEGSKA (reference sequence). Trimming pared 6 bases from V and 12 bases from J, leaving 14 bases between. The CDR3 has 10 amino acids. The CDR3 spells CSASDSSDTF. CDR3 coding DNA: TGCAGTGCGTCCGACAGCAGCGACACCTTC.

The chain carries TRBV7-2 and TRBJ2-7, with D possibly being TRBD2 (5 bases). The germline V and J ends were trimmed by 4 bases and 3 bases, with 22 bases remaining between them. Per germline, CDR1 SGHTA and CDR2 FQGNSA. This CDR3 has 17 amino acids. The CDR3 loop is CASSSQPWTGRGYEQYF. The CDR3 nucleotides are TGTGCCAGCAGCTCACAGCCCTGGACGGGGAGAGGCTACGAGCAGTACTTC. Full variable domain (remainder filled in from reference TRBV7-2 and TRBJ2-7): GAGVSQSPSNKVTEKGKDVELRCDPISGHTALYWYRQSLGQGLEFLIYFQGNSAPDKSGLPSDRFSAERTGGSVSTLTIQRTQQEDSAVYLCASSSQPWTGRGYEQYFGPGTRLTVT.

The chain combines TRBV28 with TRBJ2-1, with 7 bases aligning to TRBD2. Trimming removed 7 bases from V and 5 bases from J; junction bases left unmatched: 11. The CDR3 contains 15 residues. Looked up from germline, CDR1 is MDHEN and CDR2 is SYDVKM. The CDR3 DNA follows: TGTGCCAGCACCCCCACCGGGGGGTTAAACAATGAGCAGTTCTTC. This gives the protein CASTPTGGLNNEQFF.

In regard to this clone: Other DNA sequences of this sample code for an identical CDR3. The chain joins TRBV6-5 to TRBJ2-7; D is undetermined. CDR3 length: 13 residues. V gave up 0 bases and J gave up 2 bases, with 5 bases separating them. Germline CDR1 and CDR2: MNHEY and SVGAGI. This CDR3 reads CASSYSRTYEQYF. The CDR3 DNA reads TGTGCCAGCAGTTACTCTAGAACCTACGAGCAGTACTTC.

V and J are TRBV27 and TRBJ2-3, with 9 bases matching TRBD2. V shed 5 bases and J 2 bases; nucleotides not matched to a gene: 8. The germline CDR1 and CDR2 sequences are MNHEY and SMNVEV (reference sequence). The CDR3 contains 16 residues. The CDR3 here is CASSAVSGRSTDTQYF. The CDR3 DNA reads TGTGCCAGCAGTGCGGTCAGCGGGAGGTCCACAGATACGCAGTATTTT.

The gene calls are TRBV7-8 and TRBJ2-7; 14 bases line up with TRBD2. The J segment lost 2 bases and the V segment lost 5 bases, leaving 8 bases of the junction unmatched. This CDR3 is built from 17 residues. The germline CDR1 and CDR2 sequences are SGHVS and FQNEAQ. The chain's CDR3 is CASSVGTSGRVAYEQYF. The CDR3 DNA is TGTGCCAGCAGCGTCGGGACTAGCGGGAGAGTTGCCTACGAGCAGTACTTC.

The chain carries TRBV4-1 and TRBJ2-3; 14 nucleotides match TRBD2. Germline CDR1 is MGHRA and CDR2 is YSYEKL. Germline trimming cut 2 bases from V and 2 bases from J; bases unmatched to any gene: 12. The CDR3 has 20 residues. CDR3 bases: TGCGCCAGCAGCCAAACAGGGACTAGCGGGAGTCCACACCTCACAGATACGCAGTATTTT. Translation gives CASSQTGTSGSPHLTDTQYF.

V usage is TRBV6-5 and J usage is TRBJ2-3; 9 bases are shared with TRBD1. Germline V gene lookup returns CDR1 MNHEY and CDR2 SVGAGI. The CDR3 consists of 15 residues. The ends lost 6 bases at V and 0 bases at J; junction bases unmatched: 4. Here the CDR3 DNA reads TGTGCCAGCAGATCAGGACAGGGGAGCACAGATACGCAGTATTTT. Its translation: CASRSGQGSTDTQYF.

This chain uses TRBV7-2 with TRBJ2-7; D remains ambiguous. Per germline, CDR1 SGHTA and CDR2 FQGNSA. The V and J ends lost 2 bases and 2 bases respectively, with 13 bases between them. CDR3 length equals 15 residues. The DNA for the CDR3 is TGTGCCAGCAGCTTACGCCGCAGCGAACCCTACGAGCAGTACTTC. Translating gives CASSLRRSEPYEQYF.

The table lists this clone with a count of one. The V and J genes are TRBV7-9 and TRBJ2-1; TRBD2 agrees at 7 bases. Trimming at V came to 6 bases and at J to 1 base, leaving 6 bases not matched to a gene. Germline assignment: CDR1 SEHNR and CDR2 FQNEAQ (reference sequence). CDR3 length: 15 residues. CDR3 bases: TGTGCCAGCAGTGGGAGGGAGGGGTCCTACAATGAGCAGTTCTTC. Protein sequence: CASSGREGSYNEQFF.

The chain employs TRBV28 and TRBJ2-7; 7 bases fit TRBD2. V was pared by 7 bases and J by 2 bases, with 8 bases of the junction left unmatched. The germline CDR1 and CDR2 sequences are MDHEN and SYDVKM. The CDR3 totals 14 residues. The CDR3 DNA sequence: TGTGCCAGCACCGGGAGGACAAGGACCTACGAGCAGTACTTC. Translating it yields CASTGRTRTYEQYF.

V and J are TRBV30 and TRBJ1-2; the D is unclear. The V and J ends lost 6 bases and 4 bases respectively, with 18 bases between them. From germline, CDR1 is GTSNPN and CDR2 SVGIG (reference sequence). There are 14 residues in the CDR3. CDR3 sequence reads: CACTEGGELYGYTF. For the CDR3, the DNA is TGTGCCTGCACAGAGGGTGGAGAACTCTATGGCTACACCTTC.

The CDR3 nucleotides are TGTGCCAGCAGCCCGTCGACGGCGGGAGATTATTACGAGCAGTACTTC. Its protein is CASSPSTAGDYYEQYF. The chain has TRBV7-2 and TRBJ2-7; 7 nucleotides match TRBD2. The V segment lost 5 bases and the J segment 4 bases; nucleotides outside the gene matches: 14. The CDR3 has 16 residues. Looked up from germline, CDR1 is SGHTA and CDR2 is FQGNSA.

The chain couples TRBV10-3 to TRBJ1-2, with D unclear. There are 15 residues in the CDR3. CDR1 and CDR2 (germline): ENHRY, SYGVKD. V was clipped by 3 bases and J by 2 bases, with 13 bases between them. DNA for the CDR3: TGTGCCATCAGTGATAGGGAGGGAGGCAACTATGGCTACACCTTC. This codes for CAISDREGGNYGYTF.

This chain uses TRBV27 with TRBJ1-2; 7 bases match TRBD1. V shed 4 bases and J 1 base; nucleotides not matched to a gene: 9. Germline CDR1 is MNHEY and CDR2 is SMNVEV (reference sequence). The CDR3 is 16 residues long. The CDR3 sequence is CASSSRQGPLNYGYTF. The CDR3 DNA reads as TGTGCCAGCAGTTCCCGACAGGGACCCCTTAACTATGGCTACACCTTC.

The chain uses TRBV27 and TRBJ2-1; the D gene is possibly TRBD2 (6 bases). Germline CDR1 is MNHEY and CDR2 is SMNVEV (reference sequence). Trimming stripped 7 bases from V and 7 bases from J, with 26 bases between. The CDR3 consists of 17 residues. CDR3 coding DNA: TGTGCCAGCAACTCGGCGGGGAGAATCCTTCCTCGTAATGAGCAGTTCTTC. This translates into CASNSAGRILPRNEQFF.

The chain couples TRBV9 to TRBJ2-1, with D perhaps matching TRBD1 (5 bases). V was clipped by 3 bases and J by 0 bases, with 13 bases between them. This CDR3 spans 16 amino acids. CDR1 and CDR2 (germline): SGDLS, YYNGEE. This CDR3 reads CASSGKDRSSYNEQFF. The CDR3 nucleotides are TGTGCCAGCAGCGGCAAAGACAGAAGCTCCTACAATGAGCAGTTCTTC.

The chain combines TRBV4-1 with TRBJ1-1; 8 bases agree with TRBD1. Germline V gene data show CDR1 as MGHRA and CDR2 as YSYEKL. V lost 3 bases and J lost 5; bases outside the gene matches: 8. The CDR3 sequence is 15 residues long. CDR3 nucleotides: TGCGCCAGCAGCCACCTGACAGGGGAGGAAACTGAAGCTTTCTTT. As protein: CASSHLTGEETEAFF.

The chain combines TRBV28 with TRBJ2-7, with D unclear. Germline V gives CDR1 MDHEN, CDR2 SYDVKM. The CDR3 totals 14 residues. V was shortened by 5 bases and J by 3 bases, with 14 bases between the two germline ends. CDR3 DNA sequence: TGTGCCAGCAGTAGCCTTAGAGGCCTCTACGAGCAGTACTTC. It yields the protein CASSSLRGLYEQYF. Full variable domain (outside the CDR3, taken from reference TRBV28 and TRBJ2-7): DVKVTQSSRYLVKRTGEKVFLECVQDMDHENMFWYRQDPGLGLRLIYFSYDVKMKEKGDIPEGYSVSREKKERFSLILESASTNQTSMYLCASSSLRGLYEQYFGPGTRLTVT.

This chain joins TRBV27 and TRBJ1-2; D unresolved. The germline V gene encodes CDR1 MNHEY and CDR2 SMNVEV (reference sequence). The V and J ends lost 3 bases and 7 bases respectively, with 21 bases between them. The length of the CDR3 is 16 residues. The CDR3 spells CASSFTVGLLGAGYTF. In nucleotides, the CDR3 is TGTGCCAGCAGTTTTACAGTCGGATTATTGGGTGCTGGCTACACCTTC.

The chain uses TRBV27 and TRBJ2-2; perhaps TRBD1 as D (7 bases). V was pared by 5 bases and J by 6 bases, with 19 bases between. CDR1 is MNHEY and CDR2 is SMNVEV in the germline V gene (reference sequence). This CDR3 has 16 amino acids. CDR3 residues: CASSPQGGEGPGELFF. CDR3 coding DNA: TGTGCCAGCAGTCCCCAGGGGGGAGAAGGCCCCGGGGAGCTGTTTTTT.